This T cell receptor (beta chain) was captured in a study of technical replicates of blood from a handful of donors. Libraries were prepared by immunoSEQ multiplex PCR; TCRdb keeps only in-frame clonotypes and omits some of them. The data hold tens of thousands of clones, with 91% observed a single time. The CDR3 is 12 residues long. Trimming pared 0 bases from V and 8 bases from J, leaving 7 bases between. Germline V gives CDR1 ENHRY, CDR2 SYGVKD. This receptor was taken from a human donor in good health. Some clones in this sample may be carry-over from other donors' samples. Sequenced: T cells isolated from PBMCs. The rearrangement joins TRBV10-3 to TRBJ1-2; the D is unclear. The CDR3 protein is CAISESTEGYTF. CDR3 nucleotide sequence: TGTGCCATCAGTGAGTCCACAGAGGGCTACACCTTC.